Each of the 9 T cell receptor beta chains below was sequenced from the same sample in a study of cytomegalovirus exposure and HLA in healthy donors. 13 Jbeta primers and 60 Vbeta primers were used for the PCR. Sequenced by immunoSEQ multiplex PCR; TCRdb stores in-frame clones only, minus some. This sample carries 80,000 to 95,000 clones, with 1% to 1.4% going to the ten biggest clones. Specimen: PBMCs. The receptors originated from a woman in her twenties or thirties in good health and CMV-seronegative.

The chain links TRBV30 to TRBJ2-7, with D perhaps TRBD1 (5 bases). The CDR3 covers 15 residues. Germline V lookup: CDR1 GTSNPN, CDR2 SVGIG (reference sequence). V dropped 3 bases and J dropped 0 bases, with 15 bases sitting between them. The DNA for the CDR3 is TGTGCCTGGAGCGGGTCACAGGTGAGCTCCTACGAGCAGTACTTC. Translated, it gives CAWSGSQVSSYEQYF.

This chain connects TRBV6-6 to TRBJ1-2; tentatively, D is TRBD1 (5 bases). CDR1 MNHNY and CDR2 SVGAGI come from the germline V gene (reference sequence). The CDR3 contains 13 residues. Trimming removed 10 bases at V and 0 bases at J, with 12 bases between. CDR3 DNA: TGTGCCACCAGGGAAACAGCTAACTATGGCTACACCTTC. Protein: CATRETANYGYTF.

The chain uses TRBV11-2 and TRBJ2-7, with a possible D match to TRBD2 (6 bases). Trimming cost V 1 base and J 3 bases, with 16 bases left between them. The CDR3 consists of 16 residues. Germline CDR1 and CDR2: SGHAT and FQNNGV. For the CDR3, the DNA is TGTGCCAGCAGCTTAGTCGGAGGGGAAGGCTTCTACGAGCAGTACTTC. Its protein is CASSLVGGEGFYEQYF.

A remark on this clone: This same CDR3 is encoded by further DNA sequences in the sample. The V call is TRBV18, the J call TRBJ2-7; 7 bases match TRBD2. In germline, CDR1 is KGHSH, CDR2 LQKENI. The length of the CDR3 is 15 residues. V dropped 6 bases and J dropped 0; count of bases not matched to a gene: 8. CDR3 region: CASSPTPSGSYEQYF. The CDR3, as DNA: TGTGCCAGCTCCCCAACCCCTAGCGGCTCCTACGAGCAGTACTTC.

V and J are TRBV25-1 and TRBJ2-5; D is perhaps TRBD1 (5 bases). The germline V and J ends were trimmed by 3 bases and 6 bases, with 14 bases remaining between them. The CDR3 loop spans 14 amino acids. Germline V gene lookup returns CDR1 MGHDK and CDR2 SYGVNS. CDR3 nucleotide sequence: TGTGCCAGCAGTGACCAGGGCCTGCAAAAGACCCAGTACTTC. Its translation: CASSDQGLQKTQYF.

The J gene is TRBJ2-1, the V gene TRBV6-1, with D perhaps matching TRBD2 (5 bases). From germline, CDR1 is MNHNS and CDR2 SASEGT. Trimming removed 0 bases at V and 5 bases at J, with 11 bases between. This CDR3 region has 15 residues. CDR3 sequence: CASSEAPGIDNEQFF. CDR3 in DNA: TGTGCCAGCAGTGAAGCCCCCGGGATCGACAATGAGCAGTTCTTC.

The gene calls are TRBV27 and TRBJ2-7, with 8 bases fitting TRBD1. There are 15 residues in the CDR3. V dropped 3 bases and J dropped 4; count of bases not matched to a gene: 8. In germline, CDR1 is MNHEY, CDR2 SMNVEV (reference sequence). CDR3 region: CASSLTETGVYEQYF. The CDR3 DNA follows: TGTGCCAGCAGTTTGACCGAGACAGGGGTGTACGAGCAGTACTTC.

The gene calls are TRBV6-1 and TRBJ1-5; 9 bases align to TRBD1. CDR3 length: 14 residues. The germline V gene encodes CDR1 MNHNS and CDR2 SASEGT. Trimming removed 3 bases from V and 5 bases from J; junction bases left unmatched: 2. The CDR3 coding sequence is TGTGCCAGCAGTGATAGGACAGGGGATCAGCCCCAGCATTTT. Encoded protein: CASSDRTGDQPQHF.

This chain joins TRBV9 and TRBJ1-1; a possible D gene is TRBD1 (6 bases). The germline V gene encodes CDR1 SGDLS and CDR2 YYNGEE. Trimming left V 0 bases short and J 4 bases short, with 22 bases between. The CDR3 loop spans 18 amino acids. The CDR3 sequence: CASSVDSRPTGFSTEAFF. The CDR3 DNA sequence: TGTGCCAGCAGCGTAGATAGTCGTCCCACAGGGTTTAGCACTGAAGCTTTCTTT.